Given below is one TCR beta chain in context. The data belong to a study of control samples from healthy donors and cancer patients. From germline, CDR1 is SGHNT and CDR2 YENEEA. The CDR3 is 13 amino acids. V shed 6 bases and J 3 bases; nucleotides not matched to a gene: 2. Sequenced by immunoSEQ multiplex PCR; TCRdb stores in-frame clones only, minus some. Of around 110,000 clones in the sample, 93% were seen once. The receptor was isolated from a man aged 25-45 years in good health. Sequencing used blood. V and J are TRBV11-3 and TRBJ2-7; 10 nucleotides match TRBD1. CDR3 DNA sequence: TGTGCCAGCAGTTGGGACAGGGGCTACGAGCAGTACTTC. Residues: CASSWDRGYEQYF.